This T cell receptor beta chain was identified in a study of shared clonotypes between healthy human individuals. Naive CD8 isolation took CD45RO-negative cells positively selected for CCR7 and excluded terminally differentiated effector memory CD45RA+ cells. Generated by immunoSEQ multiplex PCR, the TCRdb table keeps only in-frame clones and is missing some. The data hold about 800,000 clones, with just over 95% observed a single time. With 3 bases removed from V and 8 bases from J, the gap between germline ends came to 13 bases. CDR1 is MDHEN, CDR2 SYDVKM, per germline. This CDR3 region has 14 residues.

The receptor comes from a man aged 25 to 40 in good health. The sample was naive CD8+ T cells sorted from blood. This chain uses TRBV28 with TRBJ2-2, with D possibly called TRBD1 or TRBD2 (5 bases each). The CDR3 loop is CASSFEGTSGELFF. CDR3 DNA: TGTGCCAGCAGTTTTGAAGGGACGTCAGGGGAGCTGTTTTTT.